This T cell receptor (beta chain) is drawn from a study of blood T cell repertoires in COVID-19. Turning to the study itself: Samples taken during acute and convalescent COVID-19 were collected in the United States, Italy and Spain.

As processed by the authors: Quantification of nucleated cells was approximated via reference gene primer amplification. This table comes from immunoSEQ multiplex PCR, and its TCRdb copy is limited to in-frame clones, with some not included. The V and J calls and clone size were taken over from that table, and D and trimming were inferred from the DNA. The sample has fewer than 150,000 clones; approximately 86% are singletons. What was sequenced was peripheral blood. This sequence originates from a woman in her forties or fifties who had recovered from COVID-19.

CDR3 sequence: CASPLTGAGEQYF. The CDR3, as DNA: TGTGCCAGCCCTCTGACAGGGGCTGGCGAGCAGTACTTC. The chain is built from TRBV21-1 and TRBJ2-7; the table's D gene call, TRBD1, was not cross checked with the DNA. TRBV21-1 is noted as a pseudogene. The CDR3 covers 13 residues.